Judged by abundance, the clone carrying this T cell receptor beta chain is medium-sized. TCR beta rearrangements were amplified from peripheral blood genomic DNA. The data originate from a study of T cell repertoires in aging, cancer and after chemotherapy. As for the study in general: About 8.1 million TCR reads made up the full dataset.

V was shortened by 3 bases and J by 3 bases, with 6 bases between the two germline ends. This CDR3 is 11 amino acids long. Looked up from germline, CDR1 is GTSNPN and CDR2 is SVGIG (reference sequence). A mixed TRB-A/B primer pool amplified rearranged TRB by multiplex touch-down PCR. Via MiXCR, TCRdb re-called the multiplex PCR reads, giving one row per CDR3 protein. This sample has under 6,500 distinct CDR3 sequences, with about 33% found just once. This chain joins TRBV30 and TRBJ2-7; D is possibly TRBD2 (6 bases). The receptor comes from a human donor with a blood cancer. The sample was blood. CDR3 DNA: TGTGCCTGGAGCGGGGGCTACGAGCAGTACTTC. It encodes CAWSGGYEQYF.